The source of this TCR beta chain is a study of T cells in Graves' hyperthyroidism and ophthalmopathy. The TCR beta CDR3 regions underwent amplification using RNA transcripts as the source. A set of HTBI primers served as the primers for a first-round RT-PCR of the TCR CDR3. Each CDR3 protein gets one entry after TCRdb re-called the multiplex PCR reads with MiXCR. This table holds approximately 400,000 distinct CDR3 sequences, about 15% found once. With 8 bases removed from V and 5 bases from J, the gap between germline ends came to 10 bases. The CDR3 consists of 12 residues. Germline CDR1 is SEHNR and CDR2 is FQNEAQ (reference sequence). Ten or more counts support this clonotype. Those with hyperthyroidism were 18 to 65 years old, newly diagnosed, and ill for under 2 months.

The sequencing sample was made of blood. The origin of this receptor is a woman under 30 with Graves' hyperthyroidism that later progressed to Graves' ophthalmopathy. V usage is TRBV7-9 and J usage is TRBJ2-1; D is undetermined. CDR3 nucleotides: TGTGCCAGCTCTGTCTGGGACAATGAGCAGTTCTTC. Protein: CASSVWDNEQFF.